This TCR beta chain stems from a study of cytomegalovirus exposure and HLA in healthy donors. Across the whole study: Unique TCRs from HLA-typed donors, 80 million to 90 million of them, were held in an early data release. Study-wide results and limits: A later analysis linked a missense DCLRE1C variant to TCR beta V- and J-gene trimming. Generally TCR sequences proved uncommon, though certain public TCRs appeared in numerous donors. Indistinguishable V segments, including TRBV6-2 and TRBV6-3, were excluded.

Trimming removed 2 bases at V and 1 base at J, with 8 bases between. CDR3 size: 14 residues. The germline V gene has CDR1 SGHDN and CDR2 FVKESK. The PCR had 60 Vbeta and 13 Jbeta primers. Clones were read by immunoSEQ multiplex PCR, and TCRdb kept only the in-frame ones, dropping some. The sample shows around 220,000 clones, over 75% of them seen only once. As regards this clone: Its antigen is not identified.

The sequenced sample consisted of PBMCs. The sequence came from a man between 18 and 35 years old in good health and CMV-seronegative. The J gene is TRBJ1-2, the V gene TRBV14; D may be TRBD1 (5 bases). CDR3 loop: CASSQPGLNYGYTF. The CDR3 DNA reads TGTGCCAGCAGCCAACCAGGGCTTAACTATGGCTACACCTTC.